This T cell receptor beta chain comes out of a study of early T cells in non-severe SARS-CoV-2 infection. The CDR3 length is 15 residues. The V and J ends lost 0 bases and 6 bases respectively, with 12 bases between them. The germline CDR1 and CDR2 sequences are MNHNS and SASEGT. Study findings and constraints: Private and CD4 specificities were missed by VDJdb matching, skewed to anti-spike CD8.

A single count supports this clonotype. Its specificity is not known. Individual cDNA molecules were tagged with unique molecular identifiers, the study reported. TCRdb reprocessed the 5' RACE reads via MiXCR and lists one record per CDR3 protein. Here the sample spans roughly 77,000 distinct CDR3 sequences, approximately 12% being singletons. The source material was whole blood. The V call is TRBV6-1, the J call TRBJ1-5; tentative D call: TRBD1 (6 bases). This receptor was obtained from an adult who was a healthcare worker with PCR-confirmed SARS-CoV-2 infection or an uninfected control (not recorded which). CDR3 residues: CASSEAPGGGQPQHF. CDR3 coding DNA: TGTGCCAGCAGTGAAGCGCCAGGAGGGGGTCAGCCCCAGCATTTT.